The next 31 T cell receptor beta chains were all read from a single sample in a study of blood T cell repertoires in COVID-19. Assay used: immunoSEQ multiplex PCR; TCRdb lists only in-frame clones, some missing. The sample lists tens of thousands of clones; approximately 90% were seen once. The specimen sequenced was peripheral blood. The source is a woman in her forties or fifties with acute or convalescent COVID-19.

This chain uses TRBV12-5 with TRBJ1-6; D gene uncertain. Between the trimmed V and J ends, which lost 3 bases and 3 bases, there was a span of 3 bases. CDR3 length: 13 residues. Germline V gene data show CDR1 as LGHNT and CDR2 as FRNRAP. CDR3 DNA: TGTGCTAGTGGTTTACACTATAATTCACCCCTCCACTTT. Translating gives CASGLHYNSPLHF. Full variable domain (missing parts from reference TRBV12-5 and TRBJ1-6): DARVTQTPRHKVTEMGQEVTMRCQPILGHNTVFWYRQTMMQGLELLAYFRNRAPLDDSGMPKDRFSAEMPDATLATLKIQPSEPRDSAVYFCASGLHYNSPLHFGNGTRLTVT.

The rearrangement uses TRBV9 and TRBJ1-2; a weak D match, TRBD1 (5 bases). Germline V gene sequence: CDR1 SGDLS, CDR2 YYNGEE. CDR3 size: 12 residues. V was clipped by 3 bases and J by 5 bases, with 8 bases between them. CDR3 nucleotides: TGTGCCAGCAGCGCCGACAGTTATGGCTACACCTTC. Residues: CASSADSYGYTF.

CDR3 sequence: CASSSGTGGEKLFF. CDR3 bases: TGCGCCAGCAGCTCCGGGACAGGGGGCGAAAAACTGTTTTTT. This chain joins TRBV5-1 and TRBJ1-4; 12 bases fit TRBD1. CDR1 and CDR2 from the germline V gene are SGHRS and YFSETQ. V was pared by 3 bases and J by 8 bases, with 2 bases of the junction left unmatched. The CDR3 loop spans 14 amino acids. The whole variable domain, remainder taken from reference TRBV5-1 and TRBJ1-4, is KAGVTQTPRYLIKTRGQQVTLSCSPISGHRSVSWYQQTPGQGLQFLFEYFSETQRNKGNFPGRFSGRQFSNSRSEMNVSTLELGDSALYLCASSSGTGGEKLFFGSGTQLSVL.

This chain links TRBV3-1 (or the pseudogene TRBV3-2) with TRBJ2-5; TRBD2 matches at 8 bases. CDR1 and CDR2 (germline): LGHDT, YNNKEL (reference sequence). CDR3 length: 14 residues. Trimming removed 1 base from V and 5 bases from J; junction bases left unmatched: 3. The CDR3 reads CASSQAGGPETQYF. The CDR3 region has the DNA TGTGCCAGCAGCCAAGCGGGGGGGCCTGAGACCCAGTACTTC.

This chain uses TRBV4-2 with TRBJ2-6; the match to TRBD1 covers 8 bases. The germline V gene has CDR1 LGHNA and CDR2 YNFKEQ. CDR3 length: 18 residues. J lost 0 bases, V lost 4 bases, and 8 bases had no gene match. The CDR3 DNA reads TGTGCCAGCAGCCCTAGGACAGGGCAAAGCTCTGGGGCCAACGTCCTGACTTTC. Protein sequence: CASSPRTGQSSGANVLTF.

Only one count was recorded for this clone. The V and J genes are TRBV19 and TRBJ1-5, with D tentatively TRBD1 (6 bases). This CDR3 comprises 16 residues. V was cut by 7 bases and J by 1 base, with 17 bases left in between. Germline CDR1 reads LNHDA; CDR2 reads SQIVND (reference sequence). The CDR3, as DNA: TGTGCCAGTACTAGAGGACAGCCTTGGAGCAATCAGCCCCAGCATTTT. Encoded protein: CASTRGQPWSNQPQHF.

The chain combines TRBV11-1 with TRBJ2-7; perhaps TRBD1 as D (5 bases). The length of the CDR3 is 14 residues. V gave up 3 bases and J gave up 5 bases, with 14 bases separating them. The germline V gene has CDR1 SGHAT and CDR2 FQDESV (reference sequence). The CDR3 coding sequence is TGTGCCAGCAGCTTTCAGACAGAAGGGGACGAGCAGTACTTC. As protein: CASSFQTEGDEQYF.

CDR3 loop: CASSLEGQIRREKLFF. The CDR3 DNA is TGCGCCAGCAGCTTGGAGGGACAGATCCGGCGTGAAAAACTGTTTTTT. The rearrangement uses TRBV5-1 and TRBJ1-4, with 7 nucleotides matching TRBD1. Germline V gives CDR1 SGHRS, CDR2 YFSETQ. Trimming took 0 bases from V and 7 from J; bases not matched to a gene: 9. This CDR3 has 16 amino acids. Complete variable domain (other parts from reference TRBV5-1 and TRBJ1-4): KAGVTQTPRYLIKTRGQQVTLSCSPISGHRSVSWYQQTPGQGLQFLFEYFSETQRNKGNFPGRFSGRQFSNSRSEMNVSTLELGDSALYLCASSLEGQIRREKLFFGSGTQLSVL.

This clone has only one observation. This sequence joins TRBV7-9 and TRBJ2-5; D call uncertain. The V end lost 2 bases, the J end lost 5 bases, and 6 bases lay between the germline ends. Germline V CDR1 and CDR2: SEHNR, FQNEAQ (reference sequence). CDR3 length: 12 residues. CDR3 region: CASSLNMETQYF. The CDR3 DNA reads TGTGCCAGCAGCTTAAACATGGAGACCCAGTACTTC. Complete variable domain (other parts from reference TRBV7-9 and TRBJ2-5): DTGVSQNPRHKITKRGQNVTFRCDPISEHNRLYWYRQTLGQGPEFLTYFQNEAQLEKSRLLSDRFSAERPKGSFSTLEIQRTEQGDSAMYLCASSLNMETQYFGPGTRLLVL.

This clone was seen a handful of times. The chain combines TRBV19 with TRBJ2-2; no reliable D call. The germline gives CDR1 LNHDA, CDR2 SQIVND (reference sequence). V was cut by 4 bases and J by 0 bases, with 3 bases left in between. This CDR3 contains 13 residues. CDR3: CASSTSNTGELFF. DNA of the CDR3: TGTGCCAGTAGTACATCGAACACCGGGGAGCTGTTTTTT.

The rearrangement links TRBV7-3 to TRBJ1-4; the D gene is possibly TRBD1 (6 bases). V was shortened by 5 bases and J by 13 bases, with 17 bases between the two germline ends. Germline V gene data show CDR1 as SGHTA and CDR2 as FQGTGA. The CDR3 length is 13 residues. CDR3: CASSPREWDTLFF. CDR3 DNA: TGTGCCAGCAGCCCGAGAGAGTGGGACACACTGTTTTTT. Filled out from reference TRBV7-3 and TRBJ1-4, the complete variable domain reads GAGVSQTPSNKVTEKGKYVELRCDPISGHTALYWYRQSLGQGPEFLIYFQGTGAADDSGLPNDRFFAVRPEGSVSTLKIQRTERGDSAVYLCASSPREWDTLFFGSGTQLSVL.

The chain employs TRBV11-2 and TRBJ2-7; 10 bases match TRBD1. In germline, CDR1 is SGHAT, CDR2 FQNNGV. This CDR3 spans 14 amino acids. The trim removed 5 bases at V and 6 bases at J, leaving 7 bases unmatched. The CDR3, as DNA: TGTGCCAGCAGCCCGGGACAGGGGTTTCGCGAGCAGTACTTC. Its translation is CASSPGQGFREQYF.

The chain combines TRBV18 with TRBJ2-5; D remains unclear. The CDR3 extends over 13 amino acids. The germline gives CDR1 KGHSH, CDR2 LQKENI. The V end was cut by 4 bases, the J end by 2 bases, with 8 bases between. Here the CDR3 DNA reads TGTGCCAGCTCACGGCGGCATCAAGAGACCCAGTACTTC. Translating gives CASSRRHQETQYF.

In nucleotides, the CDR3 is TGTGCCAGCAGCTTAGATCTGGAGACCCAGTACTTC. The encoded protein is CASSLDLETQYF. The rearrangement links TRBV11-2 to TRBJ2-5, with D uncertain. The germline V and J ends were trimmed by 0 bases and 5 bases, with 4 bases remaining between them. This CDR3 comprises 12 residues. CDR1 is SGHAT, CDR2 FQNNGV, per germline.

This sequence joins TRBV18 and TRBJ1-2, with 9 bases matching TRBD1. With V trimmed by 3 bases and J by 8 bases, 10 bases remained unmatched. The CDR3 is 15 residues long. CDR1 is KGHSH and CDR2 is LQKENI in the germline V gene. The CDR3 reads CASSPALGTGQGYTF. For the CDR3, the DNA is TGTGCCAGCTCACCCGCGTTGGGGACAGGGCAAGGCTACACCTTC.

The chain employs TRBV2 and TRBJ1-5, with 7 bases fitting TRBD1. This CDR3 is built from 16 residues. The trim removed 6 bases at V and 3 bases at J, leaving 11 bases unmatched. The germline V gene encodes CDR1 SNHLY and CDR2 FYNNEI. As DNA, the CDR3 is TGTGCCAGCAGAGTCTGGTCCGGGACAGACAATCAGCCCCAGCATTTT. Translated: CASRVWSGTDNQPQHF.

The chain has TRBV29-1 and TRBJ1-2; perhaps TRBD1 as D (5 bases). The CDR3 length is 12 residues. Germline V gene lookup returns CDR1 SQVTM and CDR2 ANQGSEA. The germline V and J ends were trimmed by 3 bases and 3 bases, with 8 bases remaining between them. The CDR3 sequence is CSVEPRDYGYTF. Written as DNA, the CDR3 is TGCAGCGTTGAGCCCAGGGACTATGGCTACACCTTC. Together with reference TRBV29-1 and TRBJ1-2, the CDR3 gives the full variable domain: SAVISQKPSRDICQRGTSLTIQCQVDSQVTMMFWYRQQPGQSLTLIATANQGSEATYESGFVIDKFPISRPNLTFSTLTVSNMSPEDSSIYLCSVEPRDYGYTFGSGTRLTVV.

The chain links TRBV2 to TRBJ1-5; 7 nucleotides agree with TRBD1. With V trimmed by 6 bases and J by 6 bases, 8 bases remained unmatched. CDR1 and CDR2 from the germline V gene are SNHLY and FYNNEI. This CDR3 region has 14 residues. CDR3 DNA: TGTGCCAGCAGCCTAGAGGGGGCGGGTCAGCCCCAGCATTTT. Translating gives CASSLEGAGQPQHF.

This clone appeared once. The chain has TRBV6-5 and TRBJ2-7; a weak D match, TRBD1 (6 bases). The CDR3 sequence is 13 residues long. With 2 bases removed from V and 7 bases from J, the gap between germline ends came to 12 bases. Germline CDR1 reads MNHEY; CDR2 reads SVGAGI. The CDR3 coding sequence is TGTGCCAGCAGTTACCGTGCAGGGGATGAGCAGTACTTC. It encodes CASSYRAGDEQYF.

The chain joins TRBV4-2 to TRBJ1-4; weak D call: TRBD1 (5 bases). Between the trimmed V and J ends, which lost 0 bases and 7 bases, there was a span of 12 bases. Germline CDR1 LGHNA, CDR2 YNFKEQ. The CDR3 has 15 residues. The CDR3 here is CASSQDGQAAEKLFF. Here the CDR3 DNA reads TGTGCCAGCAGCCAAGATGGACAAGCAGCTGAAAAACTGTTTTTT.

For the CDR3, the DNA is TGTGCCAGCAGCTTAAGCGCAGGCAGGGCCATGAACACTGAAGCTTTCTTT. This sequence encodes CASSLSAGRAMNTEAFF. The rearrangement uses TRBV7-3 and TRBJ1-1; D is perhaps TRBD1 (5 bases). Trimming took 1 base from V and 0 from J, leaving 15 bases between them. From germline, CDR1 is SGHTA and CDR2 FQGTGA. The CDR3 has 17 amino acids.

V is TRBV5-1 and J is TRBJ2-1; TRBD2 might be the D (6 bases). The CDR3 is 14 amino acids. The germline V and J ends were trimmed by 7 bases and 7 bases, with 18 bases remaining between them. The germline V gene encodes CDR1 SGHRS and CDR2 YFSETQ. The CDR3 nucleotides read TGCGCCAGCTGGGGACTTCCGGGCGGGAATGAGCAGTTCTTC. Its protein is CASWGLPGGNEQFF.

The V and J genes are TRBV12-3 or TRBV12-4 and TRBJ1-5; D unclear. Trimming took off 2 bases at V and 2 bases at J, with 4 bases between the two ends. The CDR3 runs to 13 residues. The CDR3 nucleotides read TGTGCCAGCAGTTTATCGGGCAATCAGCCCCAGCATTTT. This codes for CASSLSGNQPQHF.

The chain's CDR3 is CASSQAGHEALYGYTF. Written as DNA, the CDR3 is TGTGCCAGCAGCCAAGCAGGACACGAAGCCTTATATGGCTACACCTTC. This chain joins TRBV3-1 (or the pseudogene TRBV3-2) and TRBJ1-2; a possible D gene is TRBD1 (5 bases). Looked up from germline, CDR1 is LGHDT and CDR2 is YNNKEL (reference sequence). Trimming stripped 1 base from V and 5 bases from J, with 17 bases between. CDR3 length: 16 amino acids.

The chain couples TRBV3-1 (or the pseudogene TRBV3-2) to TRBJ1-1, with D possibly TRBD1 on 6 matching bases. Trimming pared 0 bases from V and 4 bases from J, leaving 15 bases between. CDR3 length equals 16 residues. Looked up from germline, CDR1 is LGHDT and CDR2 is YNNKEL (reference sequence). For the CDR3, the DNA is TGTGCCAGCAGCCAAGATCTGACAGGCGGGAGCACTGAAGCTTTCTTT. Its translation: CASSQDLTGGSTEAFF.

The rearrangement joins TRBV16 to TRBJ2-7; 12 nucleotides agree with TRBD1. The length of the CDR3 is 16 residues. CDR1 is KGHSY, CDR2 FQNENV, per germline. Germline trimming cut 2 bases from V and 3 bases from J; bases unmatched to any gene: 5. This CDR3 reads CASSQIRDRGLYEQYF. The CDR3 DNA follows: TGTGCCAGCAGCCAAATCAGGGACAGGGGGCTCTACGAGCAGTACTTC.

This rearrangement joins TRBV15 to TRBJ2-1; possibly TRBD2 for D (6 bases). CDR1 and CDR2 (germline): LNHNV, YYDKDF (reference sequence). The CDR3 totals 17 residues. V lost 6 bases and J 0 bases, leaving 18 bases between the germline ends. The CDR3: CATSAGPPAVSYNEQFF. CDR3 nucleotides: TGTGCCACCAGTGCGGGACCTCCGGCAGTCTCCTACAATGAGCAGTTCTTC.

This clone appeared many times. The V call is TRBV14, the J call TRBJ2-1; D might be TRBD1 (5 bases). Per the germline V gene, CDR1 is SGHDN and CDR2 is FVKESK. This CDR3 has 20 amino acids. Trimming took off 1 base at V and 0 bases at J, with 22 bases between the two ends. The CDR3 region has the DNA TGTGCCAGCAGCCAAGTGAGACAAGTACCTGACAGATACTCCTACAATGAGCAGTTCTTC. Translated, it gives CASSQVRQVPDRYSYNEQFF.

J is TRBJ1-1 and V is TRBV6-5; 7 bases match TRBD1. The germline V gene encodes CDR1 MNHEY and CDR2 SVGAGI. Losses at the gene ends were 5 bases for V and 5 bases for J; bases not matched to a gene: 8. The CDR3 spans 14 residues. CDR3 residues: CASSLHDRATEAFF. The CDR3, as DNA: TGTGCCAGCAGTCTTCACGACAGGGCGACTGAAGCTTTCTTT.

This clone was seen a single time. The V gene is TRBV28, the J gene TRBJ1-3, with 10 nucleotides matching TRBD1. The germline gives CDR1 MDHEN, CDR2 SYDVKM. The CDR3 runs 15 residues. Trimming at V came to 6 bases and at J to 1 base, leaving 3 bases not matched to a gene. The CDR3 sequence: CASRTGGDSGNTIYF. In nucleotides, the CDR3 is TGTGCCAGCAGGACAGGGGGCGATTCTGGAAACACCATATATTTT.

This CDR3 is CASSPLFTGDEKLFF. For the CDR3, the DNA is TGTGCCAGCAGTCCCCTTTTCACAGGGGATGAAAAACTGTTTTTT. The chain employs TRBV27 and TRBJ1-4; 7 positions match TRBD1. CDR1 is MNHEY, CDR2 SMNVEV, per germline (reference sequence). J was trimmed by 6 bases and V by 5 bases; bases with no gene match: 9. The CDR3 is 15 amino acids.